A single sample is the source of the 6 T cell receptor beta chains below, sequenced in a study of identical twins. From the 5' RACE reads, TCRdb called clonotypes with MiXCR, one entry per CDR3 protein. The sample carries some 250,000 distinct CDR3 sequences, over 5% recorded once. The sample also formed part of further work on T cells expressing NK-cell markers.

The sequenced material came from CD8+ T cells sorted from blood. The receptors shown here come from a woman under 30 in good health.

This clonotype was seen many times. This chain links TRBV5-6 with TRBJ2-3; no clear D gene. The germline V and J ends were trimmed by 2 bases and 3 bases, with 7 bases remaining between them. CDR3 size: 13 residues. Germline lookup yields CDR1 SGHDT and CDR2 YYEEEE. DNA for the CDR3: TGTGCCAGCAGCTTTTCTGGGACAGATACGCAGTATTTT. It encodes CASSFSGTDTQYF. Together with reference TRBV5-6 and TRBJ2-3, the CDR3 gives the full variable domain: DAGVTQSPTHLIKTRGQQVTLRCSPKSGHDTVSWYQQALGQGPQFIFQYYEEEERQRGNFPDRFSGHQFPNYSSELNVNALLLGDSALYLCASSFSGTDTQYFGPGTRLTVL.

This clonotype has only a few counts. The chain employs TRBV29-1 and TRBJ1-2, with a weak D call TRBD1 (6 bases). The CDR3 totals 15 residues. Per germline, CDR1 SQVTM and CDR2 ANQGSEA. With 4 bases removed from V and 3 bases from J, the gap between germline ends came to 18 bases. CDR3 DNA: TGCAGCGTTGTAGACGGGGGCGCTAGGGACTATGGCTACACCTTC. It specifies CSVVDGGARDYGYTF.

V usage is TRBV11-2 and J usage is TRBJ2-2; 7 bases map to TRBD1. CDR1 is SGHAT and CDR2 is FQNNGV in the germline V gene. The CDR3 sequence is 14 residues long. V gave up 4 bases and J gave up 4 bases; unmatched junction bases: 3. For the CDR3, the DNA is TGTGCCAGCAGCTACTACAGGGGCACCGGGGAGCTGTTTTTT. It translates to CASSYYRGTGELFF.

This rearrangement joins TRBV24-1 to TRBJ2-1, with D uncertain. Per germline, CDR1 KGHDR and CDR2 SFDVKD. V lost 3 bases to trimming and J lost 0 bases, with 2 bases between them. The CDR3 has 13 residues. The CDR3 sequence: CATSDHSYNEQFF. CDR3 DNA sequence: TGTGCCACCAGTGATCACTCCTACAATGAGCAGTTCTTC.

A word on this clonotype: A much larger clone is a single base away; this may be a read error. The rearrangement links TRBV15 to TRBJ2-2; D unclear. V gave up 4 bases and J gave up 8 bases, with 8 bases separating them. Per the germline V gene, CDR1 is LNHNV and CDR2 is YYDKDF (reference sequence). This CDR3 spans 12 amino acids. For the CDR3, the DNA is TGTGCCACCAGCAACGACATGGGGGAGCTGTTTTTT. As protein: CATSNDMGELFF.

The chain has TRBV10-2 and TRBJ2-2; TRBD2 agrees at 14 bases. The length of the CDR3 is 16 residues. V dropped 5 bases and J dropped 7; count of bases not matched to a gene: 6. Germline V lookup: CDR1 WSHSY, CDR2 SAAADI. The CDR3 nucleotides are TGCGCCAGCAGTCTGACTAGCGGGAGGGCCCTCGGGGAGCTGTTTTTT. This codes for CASSLTSGRALGELFF.